The rows below give T cell receptor beta chains drawn from one sample of a study of regulatory T cells in long-lasting Graves disease. TCRdb itself ran the multiplex PCR reads through MiXCR, one entry per CDR3 protein. The sample yields 550,000 to 650,000 distinct CDR3 sequences, about 16% seen once. These same data were also listed under a study on T cells in Graves' hyperthyroidism and ophthalmopathy.

Here the sequenced sample was peripheral blood mononuclear cells (PBMCs), taken at new diagnosis, from a patient treated with antithyroid drugs. Receptors were obtained from a man younger than 35 with Graves disease. The CDR3 runs from the conserved cysteine through the conserved F or W. A D gene is named only where the DNA matches it firmly. Clone size is stated in some rows and not others, as once, few, many or a class when expanded.

V	size	D	J	CDR3	DNA
TRBV13	.	TRBD1	TRBJ2-1	CASSLGDRGDNEQFF	TGTGCCAGCAGCTTAGGGGACAGGGGAGACAATGAGCAGTTCTTC
TRBV19	.	.	TRBJ1-5	CASTLPGDSNQPQHF	TGTGCCAGTACTTTACCAGGGGATAGCAATCAGCCCCAGCATTTT
TRBV9	.	TRBD1	TRBJ1-2	CASSPGQGPNYGYTF	TGTGCCAGCAGCCCGGGACAGGGGCCGAACTATGGCTACACCTTC
TRBV27	.	TRBD2	TRBJ2-4	CASSLLAGGPKNIQYF	TGTGCCAGCAGTCTACTAGCGGGAGGGCCCAAAAACATTCAGTACTTC
TRBV5-1	many	TRBD1	TRBJ2-7	CASSSGQASSYEQYF	TGCGCCAGCAGTTCCGGACAGGCGAGCTCCTACGAGCAGTACTTC
TRBV19	once	TRBD2	TRBJ2-1	CASSIVREVYNEQFF	TGTGCCAGTAGTATAGTACGGGAGGTTTACAATGAGCAGTTCTTC
TRBV30	many	TRBD1	TRBJ1-2	CASQGENYYGYTF	TGTGCCTCGCAGGGGGAGAACTATTATGGCTACACCTTC
TRBV10-3	many	.	TRBJ2-7	CAISESRERSYEQYF	TGTGCCATCAGTGAGTCGAGGGAGAGGTCCTACGAGCAGTACTTC
TRBV27	.	TRBD1	TRBJ1-5	CASSLTGGPQHF	TGTGCCAGCAGTCTGACAGGGGGGCCCCAGCATTTT
TRBV20-1	few	.	TRBJ2-1	CSGLKGSGITEQFF	TGCAGTGGGTTAAAAGGGAGCGGAATTACTGAGCAGTTCTTC
TRBV7-9	.	TRBD1	TRBJ1-5	CASSIDTGTGNQPQHF	TGTGCCAGCAGCATTGATACCGGGACAGGGAATCAGCCCCAGCATTTT
TRBV15	few	.	TRBJ2-5	CATSRPGARGTQYF	TGTGCCACCAGCAGACCTGGGGCCCGAGGGACCCAGTACTTC
TRBV6-5	few	.	TRBJ2-5	CASSYRGRAQETQYF	TGTGCCAGCAGTTACAGAGGACGTGCCCAAGAGACCCAGTACTTC
TRBV5-4	.	TRBD1	TRBJ1-5	CASSSDRGLQPQHF	TGTGCCAGCAGCTCCGACAGGGGGCTCCAGCCCCAGCATTTT
TRBV7-8	many	TRBD1	TRBJ2-3	CASSMGQGRSTDTQYF	TGTGCCAGCAGCATGGGACAGGGGAGGAGCACAGATACGCAGTATTTT
TRBV19	few	TRBD2	TRBJ2-2	CASSPILAGANTGELFF	TGTGCCAGTAGTCCCATCCTGGCGGGGGCGAACACCGGGGAGCTGTTTTTT
TRBV11-2	many	TRBD1	TRBJ2-5	CASSFLTGAGKETQYF	TGTGCCAGCAGCTTCCTTACAGGGGCGGGCAAAGAGACCCAGTACTTC
TRBV10-1	few	.	TRBJ1-5	CASSGGTLKDQPQHF	TGTGCCAGCAGTGGAGGGACGTTAAAAGATCAGCCCCAGCATTTT
TRBV6-1	.	TRBD1	TRBJ2-7	CASSEASPGTAPYEQYF	TGTGCCAGCAGTGAAGCGTCCCCCGGGACAGCACCCTACGAGCAGTACTTC
TRBV30	many	TRBD2	TRBJ2-7	CAWRPGLAASYEQYF	TGTGCCTGGAGACCGGGACTAGCGGCCTCCTACGAGCAGTACTTC
TRBV28	many	.	TRBJ2-1	CASGRGINEQFF	TGTGCCAGCGGACGGGGCATAAATGAGCAGTTCTTC
TRBV7-9	.	.	TRBJ2-7	CASSYTASISYEQYF	TGTGCCAGCAGCTACACGGCCTCGATTTCCTACGAGCAGTACTTC
TRBV7-9	few	.	TRBJ1-2	CASSLVPTGSRYGYTF	TGTGCCAGCAGCTTAGTCCCAACAGGGTCGAGGTATGGCTACACCTTC
TRBV5-5	.	.	TRBJ2-3	CASSPAALRTDTQYF	TGTGCCAGCAGCCCCGCGGCTCTCCGCACAGATACGCAGTATTTT
TRBV19	.	.	TRBJ1-1	CASSIPRQLNTEAFF	TGTGCCAGTAGTATCCCGAGACAGCTGAACACTGAAGCTTTCTTT
TRBV27	many	.	TRBJ1-1	CASSSGQDNTEAFF	TGTGCCAGCAGTTCAGGCCAGGACAACACTGAAGCTTTCTTT
TRBV15	.	.	TRBJ1-4	CATTERWGAPNEKLFF	TGTGCCACCACCGAGAGGTGGGGGGCCCCTAATGAAAAACTGTTTTTT
TRBV4-1	.	.	TRBJ1-1	CASSQVRGRDTEAFF	TGCGCCAGCAGCCAAGTTCGGGGGCGAGACACTGAAGCTTTCTTT
TRBV7-9	once	TRBD2	TRBJ2-1	CASSLGSMRGASGRGNEQFF	TGTGCCAGCAGCTTAGGGTCGATGAGGGGGGCTAGCGGGAGGGGGAATGAGCAGTTCTTC
TRBV19	few	.	TRBJ1-5	CASSALWPSNQPQHF	TGTGCCAGTAGTGCCTTATGGCCTAGCAATCAGCCCCAGCATTTT
TRBV4-1	.	.	TRBJ2-7	CASSQVTDRLYEQYF	TGCGCCAGCAGCCAAGTTACGGACCGACTCTACGAGCAGTACTTC
TRBV5-5	many	TRBD2	TRBJ2-1	CASSGGSGRSYNEQFF	TGTGCCAGCAGCGGGGGGAGCGGGAGGTCCTACAATGAGCAGTTCTTC
TRBV12-3/TRBV12-4	few	.	TRBJ1-2	CASSSPFAGRIGGYTF	TGTGCCAGCAGTTCACCCTTCGCCGGACGGATAGGTGGCTACACCTTC
TRBV5-1	many	TRBD2	TRBJ2-7	CASSSAGGTYEQYF	TGTGCCAGCAGTTCGGCGGGAGGGACCTACGAGCAGTACTTC
TRBV13	.	.	TRBJ2-1	CASSSRDPSSYNEQFF	TGTGCCAGCAGCTCTCGGGACCCCTCCTCCTACAATGAGCAGTTCTTC
TRBV28	.	.	TRBJ1-5	CASTLTVNQPQHF	TGTGCCAGCACCCTGACAGTGAATCAGCCCCAGCATTTT
TRBV28	few	TRBD2	TRBJ2-2	CASSRGSLDTGELFF	TGTGCCAGCAGCCGCGGGAGTTTGGACACCGGGGAGCTGTTTTTT
TRBV28	many	.	TRBJ1-5	CASSPGQEHQPQHF	TGTGCCAGCAGTCCAGGCCAGGAGCATCAGCCCCAGCATTTT
TRBV10-2	.	TRBD1	TRBJ2-5	CASTGQGQETQYF	TGCGCCAGCACCGGACAGGGCCAAGAGACCCAGTACTTC
TRBV3-1	.	TRBD1	TRBJ2-7	CASSLEGTGYEQYF	TGTGCCAGCAGCCTAGAGGGGACAGGCTACGAGCAGTACTTC
TRBV27	.	TRBD1	TRBJ2-7	CASSQNGILGQGLYEQYF	TGTGCCAGCAGTCAAAACGGAATCCTCGGACAGGGGCTCTACGAGCAGTACTTC
TRBV18	many	.	TRBJ1-5	CASSPSGNSNQPQHF	TGTGCCAGCTCACCATCAGGGAATAGCAATCAGCCCCAGCATTTT
TRBV20-1	many	.	TRBJ1-2	CSARGVGGYGYTF	TGCAGTGCTAGAGGTGTCGGTGGCTATGGCTACACCTTC